The rows below give T cell receptor beta chains drawn from one sample of a study of cytomegalovirus exposure and HLA in healthy donors. The assay was immunoSEQ multiplex PCR, and TCRdb's table has in-frame clones only and misses some. This table holds 190,000 or so clones, about four fifths found once. The sequenced sample was PBMCs. The receptors derive from a girl aged 10 to 17 in good health and CMV-seropositive. Both conserved end residues are part of each CDR3. A D gene is named only where the DNA matches it firmly. Clone size appears in some rows only: once, few, many, or a class for an expanded clone.

CDR3: CASSLASSVETQYF
DNA: TGCGCCAGCAGCTTGGCCTCAAGCGTGGAGACCCAGTACTTC
V: TRBV5-1
size: -
D: -
J: TRBJ2-5

CDR3: CASSGSTGGGYGYTF
DNA: TGTGCCAGCAGCGGATCGACAGGGGGAGGCTATGGCTACACCTTC
V: TRBV5-4
size: -
D: TRBD1
J: TRBJ1-2

CDR3: CASSAPGLAGFNEQFF
DNA: TGCGCCAGCAGCGCACCGGGACTAGCGGGGTTTAATGAGCAGTTCTTC
V: TRBV5-1
size: -
D: TRBD2
J: TRBJ2-1

CDR3: CSAGKTYEQYF
DNA: TGCAGTGCCGGTAAAACCTACGAGCAGTACTTC
V: TRBV20-1
size: -
D: -
J: TRBJ2-7

CDR3: CASSGGLAYTGELFF
DNA: TGTGCCAGCAGCGGAGGACTAGCCTACACCGGGGAGCTGTTTTTT
V: TRBV9
size: -
D: TRBD2
J: TRBJ2-2

CDR3: CASSLTGTDEAFF
DNA: TGTGCCAGCAGCCTTACCGGGACAGATGAAGCTTTCTTT
V: TRBV9
size: -
D: TRBD1
J: TRBJ1-1

CDR3: CASSKVILRNQPQHF
DNA: TGTGCCAGCAGCAAAGTTATACTCCGCAATCAGCCCCAGCATTTT
V: TRBV21-1
size: -
D: -
J: TRBJ1-5

CDR3: CASSEGQLNQPQHF
DNA: TGTGCCAGCAGTGAGGGACAGCTGAATCAGCCCCAGCATTTT
V: TRBV6-6
size: once
D: TRBD1
J: TRBJ1-5

CDR3: CATQPGAGSYEQYF
DNA: TGTGCCACACAACCCGGGGCGGGGTCCTACGAGCAGTACTTC
V: TRBV19
size: -
D: -
J: TRBJ2-7

CDR3: CASTPGQGAGQPQHF
DNA: TGTGCCAGTACCCCCGGACAGGGGGCGGGTCAGCCCCAGCATTTT
V: TRBV19
size: -
D: TRBD1
J: TRBJ1-5

CDR3: CASSRSTNTEAFF
DNA: TGTGCCAGTAGTCGATCTACGAACACTGAAGCTTTCTTT
V: TRBV19
size: -
D: -
J: TRBJ1-1

CDR3: CASSLGSGGYTDTQYF
DNA: TGTGCCAGCAGCTTGGGTAGCGGGGGTTATACAGATACGCAGTATTTT
V: TRBV5-6
size: -
D: TRBD2
J: TRBJ2-3

CDR3: CASSFLTGVNTEAFF
DNA: TGTGCCAGTAGTTTCCTGACAGGGGTGAACACTGAAGCTTTCTTT
V: TRBV19
size: -
D: TRBD1
J: TRBJ1-1

CDR3: CASSQGGGYNEQFF
DNA: TGCGCTAGCAGCCAAGGGGGGGGCTACAATGAGCAGTTCTTC
V: TRBV4-3
size: -
D: -
J: TRBJ2-1

CDR3: CASSPGGGYGYTF
DNA: TGTGCCAGCAGCCCGGGGGGGGGCTATGGCTACACCTTC
V: TRBV11-2
size: -
D: -
J: TRBJ1-2

CDR3: CASSDIATGELFF
DNA: TGCGCCAGCAGTGATATAGCCACCGGGGAGCTGTTTTTT
V: TRBV10-1
size: -
D: -
J: TRBJ2-2

CDR3: CASRARPGLVYNEQFF
DNA: TGTGCCAGCCGAGCTCGTCCGGGACTAGTCTACAATGAGCAGTTCTTC
V: TRBV7-9
size: -
D: TRBD2
J: TRBJ2-1

CDR3: CASSLSGREEKLFF
DNA: TGTGCCAGCAGCTTGTCCGGGAGGGAGGAAAAACTGTTTTTT
V: TRBV5-6
size: -
D: -
J: TRBJ1-4

CDR3: CASSLGLGETQYF
DNA: TGTGCCAGCAGCTTGGGACTCGGAGAGACCCAGTACTTC
V: TRBV5-4
size: -
D: -
J: TRBJ2-5

CDR3: CASSYLFRGSGVKAFF
DNA: TGTGCCAGCAGTTACCTGTTCAGGGGGTCCGGAGTAAAAGCTTTCTTT
V: TRBV6-5
size: -
D: TRBD1
J: TRBJ1-1

CDR3: CASSPRYKTSGGFIDEQFF
DNA: TGTGCCAGCAGCCCCCGGTATAAGACTAGCGGGGGGTTTATCGATGAGCAGTTCTTC
V: TRBV11-2
size: -
D: TRBD2
J: TRBJ2-1

CDR3: CATRQGFMNTEAFF
DNA: TGTGCCACCCGACAGGGGTTTATGAACACTGAAGCTTTCTTT
V: TRBV11-2
size: -
D: TRBD1
J: TRBJ1-1

CDR3: CASSLASGNTIYF
DNA: TGTGCCAGCAGCTTAGCGTCTGGAAACACCATATATTTT
V: TRBV11-3
size: -
D: -
J: TRBJ1-3

CDR3: CASSVGPYLTSGGADTQYF
DNA: TGTGCCAGCAGCGTAGGCCCCTACCTGACTAGCGGGGGCGCAGATACGCAGTATTTT
V: TRBV9
size: once
D: TRBD2
J: TRBJ2-3

CDR3: CASTKDGGGNQPQHF
DNA: TGTGCCAGCACCAAGGACGGAGGCGGCAATCAGCCCCAGCATTTT
V: TRBV6-1
size: few
D: -
J: TRBJ1-5

CDR3: CASNLQGAHTEAFF
DNA: TGTGCCAGCAACCTACAGGGGGCGCACACTGAAGCTTTCTTT
V: TRBV27
size: -
D: TRBD1
J: TRBJ1-1

CDR3: CASSRVRLYSNQPQHF
DNA: TGTGCCAGCTCTAGAGTACGCTTATATAGCAATCAGCCCCAGCATTTT
V: TRBV18
size: -
D: -
J: TRBJ1-5

CDR3: CAISETGTNYGYTF
DNA: TGTGCCATCAGTGAGACAGGAACCAACTATGGCTACACCTTC
V: TRBV10-3
size: -
D: -
J: TRBJ1-2

CDR3: CASSPGGFRDSYEQYF
DNA: TGCGCCAGCAGCCCAGGAGGGTTCAGGGACTCCTACGAGCAGTACTTC
V: TRBV4-1
size: -
D: -
J: TRBJ2-7

CDR3: CATSRDRGTQYF
DNA: TGTGCCACCAGCAGAGATCGCGGGACCCAGTACTTC
V: TRBV15
size: -
D: -
J: TRBJ2-5